Shown below are 13 T cell receptor beta chains from a single sample sequenced in a study of CD8+CD57+ T cells in acquired aplastic anemia. Genomic DNA was employed as the template in profiling TCR beta VDJ and CDR3. A single record per CDR3 protein comes from TCRdb applying MiXCR to the reads. The sample comprises about 58,000 distinct CDR3 sequences, around 57% of which are singletons, and roughly 16% rests with the top ten. All patients picked for sequencing had shown, by flow cytometry, an expansion of CD8+CD57+ cells. Sequenced input: sorted CD4+, CD8+, or CD8+CD57+ T cells (not recorded which) from PBMCs. Every receptor here comes from a human donor with aplastic anemia.

CDR3 amino acids: CASSSISGGPHGYTF. The DNA of the CDR3 is TGTGCCAGCAGCTCTATATCCGGAGGGCCCCATGGCTACACCTTC. The rearrangement uses TRBV7-3 and TRBJ1-2; D unclear. This CDR3 is 15 amino acids long. Germline assignment: CDR1 SGHTA and CDR2 FQGTGA. Trimming removed 4 bases from V and 6 bases from J, with 18 bases in between. Looking up the rest from reference TRBV7-3 and TRBJ1-2 gives the full variable domain: GAGVSQTPSNKVTEKGKYVELRCDPISGHTALYWYRQSLGQGPEFLIYFQGTGAADDSGLPNDRFFAVRPEGSVSTLKIQRTERGDSAVYLCASSSISGGPHGYTFGSGTRLTVV.

About this clonotype: Sequence at one end of the junction differs from germline and may be a read error. The chain is built from TRBV11-1 and TRBJ2-1; tentative D call: TRBD2 (6 bases). This CDR3 region has 17 residues. Germline V gives CDR1 SGHAT, CDR2 FQDESV (reference sequence). CDR3 sequence: CVSQGIVEGVTYNEQFF. The CDR3 nucleotides are TGTGTCAGCCAAGGGATCGTGGAGGGAGTTACTTACAATGAGCAGTTCTTC.

This sequence joins TRBV24-1 and TRBJ2-7; the D is unclear. The V end was cut by 4 bases, the J end by 7 bases, with 7 bases between. CDR1 is KGHDR, CDR2 SFDVKD, per germline. The CDR3 is 11 residues long. The CDR3 is CATSELGEQYF. In DNA, the CDR3 is TGTGCCACCAGTGAGTTGGGGGAGCAGTACTTC.

This clonotype was observed a few times. This sequence joins TRBV6-1 and TRBJ1-4; D perhaps matches TRBD1 (6 bases). V was shortened by 6 bases and J by 0 bases, with 14 bases between the two germline ends. The V gene's germline CDR1 is MNHNS and CDR2 SASEGT. The CDR3 spans 16 residues. DNA for the CDR3: TGTGCCAGCAGCCTCTGGACAGAGTCAACTAATGAAAAACTGTTTTTT. Encoded protein: CASSLWTESTNEKLFF.

This clonotype was detected many times. The chain links TRBV6-5 to TRBJ2-7; the D gene is possibly TRBD2 (5 bases). In germline, CDR1 is MNHEY, CDR2 SVGAGI. The CDR3 loop spans 13 amino acids. Trimming pared 0 bases from V and 6 bases from J, leaving 9 bases between. Written as DNA, the CDR3 is TGTGCCAGCAGTTACTCGGAGGCTCGCGAGCAGTACTTC. As protein: CASSYSEAREQYF.

This clonotype was observed at least ten times. V gene TRBV10-2 combines with J gene TRBJ2-5, with D possibly being TRBD2 (5 bases). Trimming pared 0 bases from V and 0 bases from J, leaving 8 bases between. CDR1 is WSHSY and CDR2 is SAAADI in the germline V gene. The CDR3 runs to 15 residues. The CDR3 sequence: CASSESERDQETQYF. CDR3 bases: TGCGCCAGCAGTGAGTCGGAGAGGGACCAAGAGACCCAGTACTTC.

The chain is built from TRBV24-1 and TRBJ2-3; TRBD2 is a possible D gene (5 bases). The CDR3 totals 11 residues. The germline CDR1 and CDR2 sequences are KGHDR and SFDVKD. V was shortened by 9 bases and J by 9 bases, with 12 bases between the two germline ends. CDR3 DNA: TGTGCCACCGCAGAGGGCAAGACGCAGTATTTT. Amino acids: CATAEGKTQYF.

This clonotype was seen many times. The V call is TRBV6-1, the J call TRBJ1-3, with 8 nucleotides matching TRBD1. The CDR3 has 17 residues. The V segment lost 4 bases and the J segment 0 bases; nucleotides outside the gene matches: 8. Germline V gene lookup returns CDR1 MNHNS and CDR2 SASEGT. The DNA of the CDR3 is TGTGCCAGCAGTGGGGGCAGGGGGCCCAGCTCTGGAAACACCATATATTTT. This gives the protein CASSGGRGPSSGNTIYF.

By share, this clonotype counts as medium-sized (0.01 to 0.1%). The rearrangement uses TRBV29-1 and TRBJ1-1; D possibly corresponds to TRBD1 (6 bases). The CDR3 covers 14 residues. The V end was cut by 1 base, the J end by 0 bases, with 9 bases between. Germline V CDR1 and CDR2: SQVTM, ANQGSEA. Here the CDR3 reads CSVEGGHMNTEAFF. CDR3 bases: TGCAGCGTTGAAGGGGGACACATGAACACTGAAGCTTTCTTT.

This clonotype was seen repeatedly, ten times or more. The gene calls are TRBV5-6 and TRBJ1-2; 9 bases line up with TRBD1. The length of the CDR3 is 14 residues. The germline V gene has CDR1 SGHDT and CDR2 YYEEEE. V lost 4 bases and J lost 8; bases outside the gene matches: 9. This chain's CDR3 is CASSLGQGLTGYTF. DNA of the CDR3: TGTGCCAGCAGCCTGGGACAGGGTCTGACAGGCTACACCTTC.

CDR3 bases: TGTGCCAGTAGTCCGCCGGGACCGAACTACGAGCAGTACTTC. Encoded protein: CASSPPGPNYEQYF. The chain has TRBV19 and TRBJ2-7, with D possibly called TRBD1 or TRBD2 (5 bases each). CDR1 is LNHDA and CDR2 is SQIVND in the germline V gene (reference sequence). The CDR3 has 14 residues. Trimming pared 5 bases from V and 3 bases from J, leaving 14 bases between.

This clonotype was seen many times. This rearrangement joins TRBV7-9 to TRBJ2-2; the D is unclear. Trimming removed 4 bases at V and 0 bases at J, with 15 bases between. Germline CDR1 is SEHNR and CDR2 is FQNEAQ (reference sequence). This CDR3 comprises 17 residues. Here the CDR3 reads CASSSVTAYANTGELFF. The CDR3 nucleotides are TGTGCCAGCAGCTCCGTGACTGCCTACGCGAACACCGGGGAGCTGTTTTTT.

The chain is built from TRBV7-2 and TRBJ1-2; the D is unclear. Trimming took 7 bases from V and 6 from J, leaving 15 bases between them. Germline V gene lookup returns CDR1 SGHTA and CDR2 FQGNSA. The CDR3 runs to 13 residues. CDR3 region: CASNEWGNDGYTF. The CDR3 DNA sequence: TGTGCCAGCAATGAGTGGGGAAACGATGGCTACACCTTC.